This T cell receptor (beta chain) was identified during a study of blood T cell repertoires in COVID-19. Clones were read by immunoSEQ multiplex PCR, and TCRdb kept only the in-frame ones, dropping some. This sample has around 50,000 clones, with about 77% found just once. The receptor was isolated from a human donor with active or convalescent COVID-19. The donor label of this sample is uncertain. The sample taken for sequencing was peripheral blood.

The CDR3, as DNA: TGTGCCATCACGAGCGGGAGCTCCTACGAGCAGTACTTC. This encodes CAITSGSSYEQYF. The chain recombines TRBV10-3 with TRBJ2-7, with 8 bases matching TRBD2. The CDR3 is 13 amino acids. The J segment lost 0 bases and the V segment lost 7 bases, leaving 2 bases of the junction unmatched. Germline CDR1 ENHRY, CDR2 SYGVKD.